This T cell receptor beta chain is drawn from a study of T cells of healthy individuals. This clonotype was detected ten times or more. Germline lookup yields CDR1 DFQATT and CDR2 SNEGSKA (reference sequence). The CDR3 loop spans 14 amino acids. V lost 6 bases and J 7 bases, leaving 19 bases between the germline ends. One entry per CDR3 protein results from TCRdb running MiXCR on the 5' RACE reads. This repertoire shows 40,000 to 65,000 distinct CDR3 sequences, approximately 14% found once; its top ten account for about 16%. This sequence originates from a human donor in good health. The chain uses TRBV20-1 and TRBJ2-1; D tentatively fits TRBD1 or TRBD2 (6 bases each). The DNA for the CDR3 is TGCAGTGCCTCCTTTTGGGGGGCCGGTAATGAGCAGTTCTTC. It translates to CSASFWGAGNEQFF.